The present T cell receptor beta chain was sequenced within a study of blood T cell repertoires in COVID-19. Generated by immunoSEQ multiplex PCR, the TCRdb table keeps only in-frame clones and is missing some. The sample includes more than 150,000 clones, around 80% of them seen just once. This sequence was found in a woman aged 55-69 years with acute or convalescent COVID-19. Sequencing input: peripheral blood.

The CDR3 DNA reads as TGTGCCAGCAGCCAAGTAGGGGACAGGCAGTACTTC. Protein sequence: CASSQVGDRQYF. The genes are TRBV4-2 and TRBJ2-7, with TRBD1 matching over 7 bases. The CDR3 is 12 amino acids. Germline V gene lookup returns CDR1 LGHNA and CDR2 YNFKEQ. J gave up 9 bases and V 1 base, and 3 bases lay outside the gene matches.